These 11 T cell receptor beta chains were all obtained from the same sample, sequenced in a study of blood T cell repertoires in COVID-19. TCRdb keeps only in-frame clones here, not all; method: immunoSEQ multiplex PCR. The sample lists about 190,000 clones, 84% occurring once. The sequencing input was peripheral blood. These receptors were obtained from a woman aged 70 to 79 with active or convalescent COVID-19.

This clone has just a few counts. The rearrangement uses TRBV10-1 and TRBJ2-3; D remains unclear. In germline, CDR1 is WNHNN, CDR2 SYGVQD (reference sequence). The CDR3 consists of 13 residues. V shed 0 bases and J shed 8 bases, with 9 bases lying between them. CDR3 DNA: TGCGCCAGCAGTGAGTCGGTCTCTACTACGCAGTATTTT. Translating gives CASSESVSTTQYF.

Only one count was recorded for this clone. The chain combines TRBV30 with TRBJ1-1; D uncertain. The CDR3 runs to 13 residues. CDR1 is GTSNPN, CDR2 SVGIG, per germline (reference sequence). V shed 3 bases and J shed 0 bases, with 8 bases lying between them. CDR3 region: CAWRGRLNTEAFF. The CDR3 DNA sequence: TGTGCCTGGAGAGGGAGATTGAACACTGAAGCTTTCTTT.

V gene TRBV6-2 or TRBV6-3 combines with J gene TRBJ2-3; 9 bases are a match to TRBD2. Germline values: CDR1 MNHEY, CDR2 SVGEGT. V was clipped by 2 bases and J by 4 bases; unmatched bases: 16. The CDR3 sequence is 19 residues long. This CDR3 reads CASSYDSGSHHIRADTQYF. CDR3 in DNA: TGTGCCAGCAGTTACGATAGCGGGAGTCATCATATACGGGCAGATACGCAGTATTTT.

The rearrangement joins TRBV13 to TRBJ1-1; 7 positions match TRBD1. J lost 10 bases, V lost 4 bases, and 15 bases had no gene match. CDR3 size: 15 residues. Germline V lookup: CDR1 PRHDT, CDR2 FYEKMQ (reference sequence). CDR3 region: CASSSSRGRGILAFF. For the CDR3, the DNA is TGTGCCAGCAGCTCCAGCCGGGGCAGGGGGATTCTAGCTTTCTTT. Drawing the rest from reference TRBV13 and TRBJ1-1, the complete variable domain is AAGVIQSPRHLIKEKRETATLKCYPIPRHDTVYWYQQGPGQDPQFLISFYEKMQSDKGSIPDRFSAQQFSDYHSELNMSSLELGDSALYFCASSSSRGRGILAFFGQGTRLTVV.

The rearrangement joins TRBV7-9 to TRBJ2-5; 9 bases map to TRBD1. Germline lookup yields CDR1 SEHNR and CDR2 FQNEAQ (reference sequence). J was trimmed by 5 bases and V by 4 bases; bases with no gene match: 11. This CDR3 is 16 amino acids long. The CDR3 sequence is CASSSTGTGLQETQYF. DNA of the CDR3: TGTGCCAGCAGCTCAACCGGGACAGGGCTCCAGGAGACCCAGTACTTC.

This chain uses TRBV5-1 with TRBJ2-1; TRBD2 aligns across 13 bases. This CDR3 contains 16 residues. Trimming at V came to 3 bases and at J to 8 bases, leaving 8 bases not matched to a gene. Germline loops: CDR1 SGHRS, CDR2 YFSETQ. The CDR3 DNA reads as TGCGCCAGCAGCTCGCGGACTAGCGGGAGAGCGGATGAGCAGTTCTTC. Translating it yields CASSSRTSGRADEQFF.

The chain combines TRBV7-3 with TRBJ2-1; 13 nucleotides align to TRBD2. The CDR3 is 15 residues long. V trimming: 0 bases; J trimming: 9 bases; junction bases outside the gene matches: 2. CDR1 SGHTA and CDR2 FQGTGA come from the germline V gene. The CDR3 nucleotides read TGTGCCAGCAGCTTAACGGGACTAGCGGGAAGTGAGCAGTTCTTC. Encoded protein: CASSLTGLAGSEQFF.

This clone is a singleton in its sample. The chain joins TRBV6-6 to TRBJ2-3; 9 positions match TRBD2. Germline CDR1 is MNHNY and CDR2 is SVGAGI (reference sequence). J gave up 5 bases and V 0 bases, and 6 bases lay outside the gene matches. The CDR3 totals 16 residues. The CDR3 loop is CASSYSSAGGEDTQYF. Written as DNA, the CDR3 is TGTGCCAGCAGTTACTCGAGTGCGGGAGGGGAAGATACGCAGTATTTT.

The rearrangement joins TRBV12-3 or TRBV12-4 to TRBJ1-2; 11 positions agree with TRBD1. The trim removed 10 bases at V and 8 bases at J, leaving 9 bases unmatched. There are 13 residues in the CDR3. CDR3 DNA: TGTGCCATCGGACAGGGGGCTCAAGGCGGCTACACCTTC. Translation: CAIGQGAQGGYTF.

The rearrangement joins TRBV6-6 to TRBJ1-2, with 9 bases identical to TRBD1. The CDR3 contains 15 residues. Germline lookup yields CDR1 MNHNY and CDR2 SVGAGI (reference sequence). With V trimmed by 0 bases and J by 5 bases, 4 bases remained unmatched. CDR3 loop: CASSYSRTGEYGYTF. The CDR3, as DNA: TGTGCCAGCAGTTACTCCCGGACAGGGGAGTATGGCTACACCTTC.

The CDR3: CASSERGVGELFF. The CDR3 region has the DNA TGTGCCAGCAGTGAACGGGGGGTCGGGGAGCTGTTTTTT. The J gene is TRBJ2-2, the V gene TRBV2, with 7 nucleotides matching TRBD2. Germline V lookup: CDR1 SNHLY, CDR2 FYNNEI. The CDR3 loop spans 13 amino acids. After removal of 2 bases from V and 7 bases from J, the junction contained 1 base not matched to a gene.